This T cell receptor beta chain stems from a study of OX40 agonist ivuxolimab in advanced cancers. About the study: Every 2 weeks, patients got intravenous ivuxolimab at one of six dose levels (0.01-10 mg/kg).

Overall study results and limits: Low clonal expansion, among the lowest seen, marked partial responders at 0.1-3.0 mg/kg. More expanded clones were seen, on average, in CD8+ T cells than in CD4+.

Per germline, CDR1 SGHNT and CDR2 YYREEE (reference sequence). The length of the CDR3 is 16 residues. Trimming shortened V by 0 bases and J by 1 base, and 8 bases separated the two germline ends. Patients with autoimmune history or systemic immunosuppression were excluded. Concerning this clone: Its antigen is not identified.

Repertoires were generated with immunoSEQ multiplex PCR, while TCRdb's copy carries only in-frame clones and drops some. This table has about 41,000 clones, more than 70% appearing once. The TCR sequence derives from an adult with an advanced solid tumor such as melanoma, head and neck, liver or kidney cancer. The chain carries TRBV5-4 and TRBJ2-6; D is possibly TRBD1 (6 bases). The sequencing here drew on CD4+ or CD8+ T cells sorted from blood, taken in a trial of the OX40 agonist ivuxolimab. Written as DNA, the CDR3 is TGTGCCAGCAGCTTGGGGGGGCGGTCTGGGGCCAACGTCCTGACTTTC. It yields the protein CASSLGGRSGANVLTF.